What follows is one TCR beta chain and its context. This clone was counted a few times. No cognate antigen has been identified for it. It has no much larger one-base neighbor in the sample; base qualities were not kept. Per the publication, the time point label means: about 28 days (+/-7) after the second vaccine dose. The treatment or condition label here, explained by the study, means: meningococcal conjugate vaccine given as trial control. Vaccinee samples came from UK trials COV001 and COV002, including a single-blind randomized controlled phase 2/3 trial of AZD1222 (ChAdOx1 nCoV-19) in healthy adults. Trial participant PBMC samples were collected at day 0 and day 28 after the second dose for TCRbeta chain sequencing. The germline V gene (reference sequence) gives CDR1 as SEHNR and CDR2 as FQNEAQ. The CDR3 contains 14 residues, cysteine and phenylalanine counted. The only DNA kept is the CDR3, 42 bases in frame from the first base. At the junction V is shortened by 1 base and J by 7 bases, with 13 bases in between.

The data are from a study of T cell responses to AZD1222 COVID-19 vaccine listed by TCRdb under 2021. Notes on the research overall: A total of 233 trial participants underwent TCR sequencing, of whom 207 received two doses of AZD1222 and some 25 received two doses of the MenACWY control vaccine. Trial participants were enrolled into age subgroups of 18-55, 56-69 and 70-plus years, which contained approximately 150, 30 and 60 TCR-sequenced participants, respectively.

The paper as a whole reports these results and caveats: After two AZD1222 doses, spike-specific TCR breadth and depth were significantly higher than at day 0 and than in MenACWY recipients. Participants were mostly white British, with more females than males. The authors suggested clonal diversity may have been underestimated. No day 14 peak-response samples were available, so repertoires were characterized only after the peak T cell response. In the small 56-69-year group, the increase in depth fell short of significance, most likely because of low power. Reportedly, almost half of the unique spike-specific TCRs recognized epitopes lying outside the regions that are mutated in the B.1.351 and B.1.1.7 variants. CD4 TCRs associated with the vaccine covered the entire spike protein, and the dominant responses were in regions 160-218 and 743-854. Conclusions about previously exposed vaccinees are limited because only five to seven AZD1222 recipients were SARS-CoV-2 seropositive at baseline.

The CDR3 regions of human TCRbeta chains were analyzed by immunosequencing. The paper's data handling went like this. Repertoire TCRs were matched against a reference library of SARS-CoV-2-specific TCRs generated with the MIRA antigen-specificity platform. Breadth meant the fraction of unique TCRs that were SARS-CoV-2-associated, whereas depth meant the fraction of total T cells that were SARS-CoV-2-associated. Using the MIRA data, every spike-specific TCR was mapped to the spike region that the TCR reacted to and assigned to either a CD4 or a CD8 class. Log10-transformed breadth and depth values were compared by one-way ANOVA with Sidak's multiple comparisons tests. TCRdb mirrors the immuneACCESS table, restricted to in-frame sequences. Some clones are absent from its copies; in checked studies, under half trace to an unresolved V gene, and the reason for the others is unknown. V and J calls and clone size are as listed in that table; D and trimming were resolved from the DNA. The sample table shows 44,000 or so clones, and 80% are seen once. Together, the top ten hold roughly 22% of the sample.

The rearrangement joined TRBV7-9 to TRBJ1-1, with a tentative D gene TRBD1 over 5 matching bases. The input for sequencing was peripheral blood, taken 28 days after the second dose of the MenACWY control vaccine. The sequence derives from an adult who received the MenACWY meningococcal vaccine as a control. The DNA reads as follows: TGTGCCAGCAGCTTAGAAGGCAGGGTTGTTGAAGCTTTCTTT. Translated, it reads CASSLEGRVVEAFF. Reference TRBV7-9 and TRBJ1-1 genes cover what lies past the CDR3, so the full variable domain is DTGVSQNPRHKITKRGQNVTFRCDPISEHNRLYWYRQTLGQGPEFLTYFQNEAQLEKSRLLSDRFSAERPKGSFSTLEIQRTEQGDSAMYLCASSLEGRVVEAFFGQGTRLTVV.